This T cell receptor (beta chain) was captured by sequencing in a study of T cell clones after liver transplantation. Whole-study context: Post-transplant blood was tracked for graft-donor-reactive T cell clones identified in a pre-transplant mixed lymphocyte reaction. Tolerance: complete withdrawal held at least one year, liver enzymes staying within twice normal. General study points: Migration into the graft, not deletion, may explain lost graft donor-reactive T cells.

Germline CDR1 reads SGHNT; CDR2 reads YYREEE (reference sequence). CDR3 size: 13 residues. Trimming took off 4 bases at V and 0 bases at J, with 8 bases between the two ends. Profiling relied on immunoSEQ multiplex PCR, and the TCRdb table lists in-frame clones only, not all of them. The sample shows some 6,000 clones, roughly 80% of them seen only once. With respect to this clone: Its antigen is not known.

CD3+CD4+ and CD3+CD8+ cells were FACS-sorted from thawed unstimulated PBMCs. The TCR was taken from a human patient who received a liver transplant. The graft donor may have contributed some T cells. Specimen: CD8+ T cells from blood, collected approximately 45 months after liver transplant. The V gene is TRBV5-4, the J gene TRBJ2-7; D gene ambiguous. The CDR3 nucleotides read TGTGCCAGCAGCCCCCCCCTCTCCTACGAGCAGTACTTC. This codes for CASSPPLSYEQYF.